This T cell receptor beta chain was sequenced for a study of cytomegalovirus exposure and HLA in healthy donors. General study results and limits: Rare TCR sequences dominated, though some public TCRs recurred in many donors.

Only a few counts were recorded for this clone. Its antigen is unknown. Trimming at V came to 6 bases and at J to 3 bases, leaving 4 bases not matched to a gene. CDR1 and CDR2 from the germline V gene are MNHEY and SMNVEV (reference sequence). The CDR3 totals 13 residues. Method: immunoSEQ multiplex PCR; TCRdb's copy keeps in-frame clones and lacks some. The table shows more than 45,000 clones, with roughly nine tenths occurring only once. The sequencing input was PBMCs. The receptor was derived from a woman between 18 and 30 years old in good health and CMV-seronegative. This chain connects TRBV27 to TRBJ1-1, with 7 bases identical to TRBD1. CDR3 nucleotide sequence: TGTGCCAGCAGCCGACAGGGTGACACTGAAGCTTTCTTT. Encoded protein: CASSRQGDTEAFF.